What follows are 12 T cell receptor beta chains derived from one specimen sequenced in a study of T cell repertoires in cytomegalovirus infection. TCRdb itself ran the reads through MiXCR, one entry per CDR3 protein. The sample lists roughly 990,000 distinct CDR3 sequences; approximately 31% were seen once. Their cognate antigens are unknown. Specimen: cultured CD8+ T cells from PBMCs, collected from culture after CMV antigen stimulation. The receptors derive from a human donor in good health (CMV status not recorded). Some clones in this sample may be carry-over from other donors' samples.

The chain couples TRBV6-5 to TRBJ1-1; tentative D call: TRBD1 (5 bases). Per the germline V gene, CDR1 is MNHEY and CDR2 is SVGAGI. The V end was cut by 6 bases, the J end by 4 bases, with 15 bases between. This CDR3 has 14 residues. Here the CDR3 DNA reads TGTGCCAGCAGCGCGGGGGTATTGGGCACTGAAGCTTTCTTT. Its protein product is CASSAGVLGTEAFF.

The J gene is TRBJ2-1, the V gene TRBV5-6; no clear D gene. The CDR3 is 16 amino acids. The V end was cut by 4 bases, the J end by 0 bases, with 14 bases between. The germline V gene encodes CDR1 SGHDT and CDR2 YYEEEE. The CDR3 loop reads CASSILWDFSYNEQFF. Here the CDR3 DNA reads TGTGCCAGCAGCATACTTTGGGATTTCTCCTACAATGAGCAGTTCTTC.

The CDR3 reads CASGDTQYF. CDR3 DNA: TGTGCCAGCGGTGATACGCAGTATTTT. The V gene is TRBV12-3 or TRBV12-4, the J gene TRBJ2-3; D ambiguous. V was trimmed by 8 bases and J by 6 bases, leaving 3 bases between them. The CDR3 covers 9 residues.

J is TRBJ2-7 and V is TRBV27, with 7 positions matching TRBD2. The V and J ends lost 8 bases and 2 bases, in that order; junction bases with no gene match: 3. The germline V gene encodes CDR1 MNHEY and CDR2 SMNVEV (reference sequence). CDR3 length: 12 residues. The CDR3 loop is CASGTTTYEQYF. In DNA form, the CDR3 reads TGTGCCAGCGGGACTACCACCTACGAGCAGTACTTC.

V gene TRBV7-9 combines with J gene TRBJ2-6; the D is unclear. The CDR3 has 14 residues. V lost 6 bases and J lost 0, with 6 bases in between. The germline V gene has CDR1 SEHNR and CDR2 FQNEAQ (reference sequence). CDR3 DNA sequence: TGTGCCAGCAGTTCGGACTCTGGGGCCAACGTCCTGACTTTC. Encoded protein: CASSSDSGANVLTF.

This clonotype was counted ten times or more. V and J are TRBV7-9 and TRBJ2-5; 12 nucleotides match TRBD2. V gave up 5 bases and J gave up 5 bases; unmatched junction bases: 6. This CDR3 region has 15 residues. Germline V gene sequence: CDR1 SEHNR, CDR2 FQNEAQ (reference sequence). In DNA form, the CDR3 reads TGTGCCAGCAGCCCACTAGCGGGGGGACAGGAGACCCAGTACTTC. Its protein product is CASSPLAGGQETQYF. Full variable domain (rest looked up from reference TRBV7-9 and TRBJ2-5): DTGVSQNPRHKITKRGQNVTFRCDPISEHNRLYWYRQTLGQGPEFLTYFQNEAQLEKSRLLSDRFSAERPKGSFSTLEIQRTEQGDSAMYLCASSPLAGGQETQYFGPGTRLLVL.

This chain joins TRBV10-3 and TRBJ1-2; perhaps TRBD1 as D (6 bases). Germline assignment: CDR1 ENHRY and CDR2 SYGVKD. This CDR3 contains 13 residues. With 8 bases removed from V and 2 bases from J, the gap between germline ends came to 12 bases. The CDR3 spells CAILAGANYGYTF. The CDR3 region has the DNA TGTGCCATCCTAGCAGGGGCAAACTATGGCTACACCTTC.

The chain recombines TRBV7-8 with TRBJ2-3; 10 bases fit TRBD2. From germline, CDR1 is SGHVS and CDR2 FQNEAQ. The CDR3 sequence is 18 residues long. Trimming at V came to 0 bases and at J to 4 bases, leaving 10 bases not matched to a gene. As DNA, the CDR3 is TGTGCCAGCAGCTTAGCAAGCGGGGGGGCTGATATTTCAGATACGCAGTATTTT. Translation: CASSLASGGADISDTQYF.

This clonotype came up a few times. The J gene is TRBJ2-1, the V gene TRBV7-9; 13 bases are shared with TRBD2. The CDR3 contains 15 residues. Germline lookup yields CDR1 SEHNR and CDR2 FQNEAQ (reference sequence). Losses at the gene ends were 5 bases for V and 8 bases for J; bases not matched to a gene: 6. The CDR3 nucleotides read TGTGCCAGCAGCGAAACTAGCGGGGGGGATGATGAGCAGTTCTTC. Protein: CASSETSGGDDEQFF.

This clonotype has only a few counts. The V call is TRBV6-2 or TRBV6-3, the J call TRBJ1-1; D may be TRBD1 (6 bases). Trimming removed 2 bases at V and 2 bases at J, with 9 bases between. Germline lookup yields CDR1 MNHEY and CDR2 SVGEGT. The CDR3 spans 14 residues. Here the CDR3 reads CASSYVQGNTEAFF. The CDR3 DNA is TGTGCCAGCAGTTACGTACAGGGTAACACTGAAGCTTTCTTT.

V usage is TRBV2 and J usage is TRBJ2-5; D ambiguous. The CDR3 length is 17 residues. Trimming stripped 3 bases from V and 3 bases from J, with 20 bases between. The V gene's germline CDR1 is SNHLY and CDR2 FYNNEI. CDR3 sequence reads: CASSDATDDLYEETQYF. CDR3 DNA: TGTGCCAGCAGTGACGCCACAGACGATTTGTATGAAGAGACCCAGTACTTC.

This clonotype occurred many times. V and J are TRBV6-1 and TRBJ1-5; tentatively, D is TRBD1 (6 bases). Germline CDR1 and CDR2: MNHNS and SASEGT. V lost 5 bases and J lost 10, with 15 bases in between. The CDR3 covers 13 residues. The CDR3 spells CASSSGGRDPQHF. DNA of the CDR3: TGTGCCAGCAGTTCCGGGGGGCGCGACCCCCAGCATTTT.